This entry is about one T cell receptor beta chain. Its specificity is not known. At one end, the junction sequence differs from germline, possibly due to a read error. This sample is drawn from a study of cytomegalovirus exposure and HLA in healthy donors. Germline V CDR1 and CDR2: SQVTM, ANQGSEA. The CDR3 is 10 amino acids. Vbeta (60) and Jbeta (13) primers were used in the PCR. The repertoire was sequenced with immunoSEQ multiplex PCR; TCRdb's copy has only in-frame clones and lacks some. The sample has approximately 100,000 clones, roughly 81% seen once. Study-level points and caveats: Cytomegalovirus-associated status was assigned to 164 TCR beta chains. When analyzed later, the rates of TCR association showed variation by HLA locus, with DRB1 the most and HLA-C the fewest. Roughly uniform depth of sequencing across donors was assumed in presence/absence analyses. Most of the TCR beta V segments (in an earlier analysis) were productive either about 87% or about 30% of the time.

Sequencing was carried out using PBMCs. This clonotype originated in a man aged 35 to 55 in good health and CMV-seronegative. V and J are TRBV29-1 and TRBJ2-4, with TRBD2 matching 9 bases. CDR3 protein: CSVDSGGEVF. For the CDR3, the DNA is TGCAGCGTGGATAGCGGGGGAGAGGTCTTC. The full variable domain, its missing parts supplied by reference TRBV29-1 and TRBJ2-4, is SAVISQKPSRDICQRGTSLTIQCQVDSQVTMMFWYRQQPGQSLTLIATANQGSEATYESGFVIDKFPISRPNLTFSTLTVSNMSPEDSSIYLCSVDSGGEVFGAGTRLSVL.